Sequencing of this T cell receptor (beta chain) was carried out in a study of human T cells and chemical hapten exposure. The study's findings and limits: Every donor had alopecia, and their immune response may therefore differ from healthy people's.

Noted time point: pre-sensitization, week 0. As to treatment: therapeutic diphenylcyclopropenone sensitization with weekly scalp DPC. The CDR3 length is 12 residues. Germline V CDR1 and CDR2: SGHRS, YFSETQ. V lost 0 bases and J 6 bases, leaving 4 bases between the germline ends. Each CDR3 protein is one row after TCRdb ran MiXCR on the RACE reads. The data show around 250,000 distinct CDR3 sequences, around 9.3% seen once. This clonotype occurred many times. What it binds is not known. This receptor was identified in a woman in her 40s with alopecia areata. Some clones in this sample may be carry-over from other donors' samples. The genes are TRBV5-1 and TRBJ2-1; D gene unclear. The sequences come from whole blood, collected in connection with sensitization to the hapten diphenylcyclopropenone (DPC). CDR3 bases: TGCGCCAGCAGCTTGGTCCGCAATGAGCAGTTCTTC. This sequence encodes CASSLVRNEQFF.